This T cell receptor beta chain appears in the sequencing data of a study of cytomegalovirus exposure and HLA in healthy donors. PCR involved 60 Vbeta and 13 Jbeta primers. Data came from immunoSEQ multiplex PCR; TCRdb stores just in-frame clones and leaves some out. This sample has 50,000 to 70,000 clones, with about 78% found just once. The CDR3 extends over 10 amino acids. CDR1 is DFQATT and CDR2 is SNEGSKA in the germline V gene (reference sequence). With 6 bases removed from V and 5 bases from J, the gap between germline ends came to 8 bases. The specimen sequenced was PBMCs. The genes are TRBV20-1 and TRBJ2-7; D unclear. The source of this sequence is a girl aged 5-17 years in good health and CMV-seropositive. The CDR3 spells CSATYDEQYF. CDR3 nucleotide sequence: TGCAGTGCGACTTACGACGAGCAGTACTTC.